A selection of T cell receptor beta chains follows, all from one sample in a study of CD8 T cells in ankylosing spondylitis. Each CDR3 protein is one row after TCRdb ran MiXCR on the 5' RACE reads. The sample carries more than 650,000 distinct CDR3 sequences, about 12% recorded once. What was sequenced was blood, either unsorted or a sorted T cell fraction (not recorded which). The origin of the receptors is a male donor with ankylosing spondylitis. Both conserved end residues are part of each CDR3. Each record gives: D gene, J gene, V gene, clone size, CDR3 protein, CDR3 DNA. A D gene is named only where the DNA matches it firmly. The size of a clone is reported for some rows only, either as once, few or many, or as a class for expanded clones.

D: TRBD2; J: TRBJ2-1; V: TRBV20-1; size: many; CDR3: CSAGRGAYNEQFF; DNA: TGCAGTGCTGGGCGGGGGGCGTACAATGAGCAGTTCTTC
D: NA; J: TRBJ1-2; V: TRBV20-1; size: NA; CDR3: CSARGHSYGYTF; DNA: TGCAGTGCTAGAGGGCACAGCTATGGCTACACCTTC
D: TRBD1; J: TRBJ1-4; V: TRBV25-1; size: few; CDR3: CASSDDRGPGEKLFF; DNA: TGTGCCAGCAGTGATGACAGGGGGCCGGGTGAAAAACTGTTTTTT
D: NA; J: TRBJ2-3; V: TRBV20-1; size: many; CDR3: CSARDWRGSTDTQYF; DNA: TGCAGTGCTAGAGATTGGCGGGGATCCACAGATACGCAGTATTTT
D: NA; J: TRBJ2-7; V: TRBV18; size: few; CDR3: CASSPPGHLYEQYF; DNA: TGTGCCAGCTCACCACCCGGACATTTATACGAGCAGTACTTC
D: NA; J: TRBJ2-5; V: TRBV18; size: NA; CDR3: CASSPNGKETQYF; DNA: TGTGCCAGCTCACCAAACGGTAAAGAGACCCAGTACTTC
D: NA; J: TRBJ1-2; V: TRBV6-1; size: NA; CDR3: CASSRAGTNYGYTF; DNA: TGTGCCAGCAGCCGCGCCGGGACCAACTATGGCTACACCTTC
D: NA; J: TRBJ1-5; V: TRBV10-2; size: NA; CDR3: CASSESYGGQPQHF; DNA: TGCGCCAGCAGTGAATCCTATGGGGGTCAGCCCCAGCATTTT
D: NA; J: TRBJ2-7; V: TRBV20-1; size: many; CDR3: CSAPPRRDGYEQYF; DNA: TGCAGTGCCCCCCCCAGACGGGACGGGTACGAGCAGTACTTC
D: NA; J: TRBJ2-1; V: TRBV20-1; size: many; CDR3: CSATESSYNEQFF; DNA: TGCAGTGCTACCGAGAGCTCCTACAATGAGCAGTTCTTC
D: NA; J: TRBJ2-7; V: TRBV7-9; size: NA; CDR3: CASSFLGGHEQYF; DNA: TGTGCCAGCAGCTTTCTCGGGGGCCACGAGCAGTACTTC
D: TRBD1; J: TRBJ2-7; V: TRBV18; size: NA; CDR3: CASSPGQNEQYF; DNA: TGTGCCAGCTCTCCGGGACAGAACGAGCAGTACTTC
D: NA; J: TRBJ2-3; V: TRBV20-1; size: few; CDR3: CSVGRTDTQYF; DNA: TGCAGTGTTGGCAGGACAGATACGCAGTATTTT
D: TRBD2; J: TRBJ2-5; V: TRBV20-1; size: NA; CDR3: CSASLSGRDWEETQYF; DNA: TGCAGTGCTTCTCTTAGCGGGAGAGACTGGGAAGAGACCCAGTACTTC
D: NA; J: TRBJ1-4; V: TRBV7-8; size: NA; CDR3: CASSPLRLATNEKLFF; DNA: TGTGCCAGCAGCCCCCTTAGGCTCGCAACTAATGAAAAACTGTTTTTT
D: TRBD2; J: TRBJ2-5; V: TRBV6-1; size: NA; CDR3: CASSTLRRGAVLETQYF; DNA: TGTGCCAGCAGTACCCTTCGGCGGGGGGCAGTATTGGAGACCCAGTACTTC
D: NA; J: TRBJ1-2; V: TRBV6-5; size: many; CDR3: CASSYYAGSNYGYTF; DNA: TGTGCCAGCAGTTACTATGCAGGTTCAAACTATGGCTACACCTTC
D: NA; J: TRBJ1-3; V: TRBV12-3/TRBV12-4; size: once; CDR3: CASIFGERSSSGNTIYF; DNA: TGTGCCAGCATTTTCGGGGAGAGGTCCTCCTCTGGAAACACCATATATTTT
D: NA; J: TRBJ2-5; V: TRBV28; size: NA; CDR3: CATAARETQYF; DNA: TGTGCCACCGCCGCGAGGGAGACCCAGTACTTC
D: NA; J: TRBJ1-1; V: TRBV10-3; size: many; CDR3: CAISELGSGETEAFF; DNA: TGTGCCATCAGTGAATTAGGGTCCGGGGAGACTGAAGCTTTCTTT
D: TRBD2; J: TRBJ2-1; V: TRBV3-1; size: NA; CDR3: CASSSTSGYTNEQFF; DNA: TGTGCCAGCAGCAGTACTAGCGGGTATACCAATGAGCAGTTCTTC
D: TRBD1; J: TRBJ1-1; V: TRBV6-5; size: NA; CDR3: CASSYVYRQGGSTEAFF; DNA: TGTGCCAGCAGTTACGTTTACCGACAGGGAGGTTCCACTGAAGCTTTCTTT
D: NA; J: TRBJ1-3; V: TRBV10-3; size: NA; CDR3: CAITQRNTIYF; DNA: TGTGCCATCACCCAAAGAAACACCATATATTTT
D: NA; J: TRBJ2-4; V: TRBV6-2/TRBV6-3; size: NA; CDR3: CASSYSRISKNIQYF; DNA: TGTGCCAGCAGTTACTCGAGGATATCCAAAAACATTCAGTACTTC
D: TRBD1; J: TRBJ1-1; V: TRBV6-1; size: few; CDR3: CASNNRGYMITEAFF; DNA: TGTGCCAGCAACAACAGGGGCTATATGATCACTGAAGCTTTCTTT
D: NA; J: TRBJ1-6; V: TRBV15; size: NA; CDR3: CATSRDRRGSPLHF; DNA: TGTGCCACCAGCAGAGATAGAAGGGGTTCACCCCTCCACTTT
D: NA; J: TRBJ2-5; V: TRBV4-1; size: many; CDR3: CASSQGLTLQETQYF; DNA: TGCGCCAGCAGCCAAGGTTTAACCCTCCAAGAGACCCAGTACTTC
D: TRBD1; J: TRBJ2-6; V: TRBV6-2/TRBV6-3; size: NA; CDR3: CASSYLSERTGNSGANVLTF; DNA: TGTGCCAGCAGTTACCTCTCCGAGAGGACAGGGAACTCTGGGGCCAACGTCCTGACTTTC
D: NA; J: TRBJ2-6; V: TRBV4-3; size: NA; CDR3: CASSQDRHSSGANVLTF; DNA: TGCGCCAGCAGCCAAGATCGACACAGCTCTGGGGCCAACGTCCTGACTTTC
D: NA; J: TRBJ2-5; V: TRBV20-1; size: NA; CDR3: CSAPPRGARETQYF; DNA: TGCAGTGCCCCCCCCCGGGGGGCCAGAGAGACCCAGTACTTC
D: NA; J: TRBJ2-3; V: TRBV20-1; size: few; CDR3: CSALQTPDTQYF; DNA: TGCAGTGCTCTCCAGACGCCAGATACGCAGTATTTT
D: TRBD1; J: TRBJ1-1; V: TRBV9; size: few; CDR3: CASSPRQGQDTEAFF; DNA: TGTGCCAGCAGCCCCCGACAGGGACAAGACACTGAAGCTTTCTTT
D: NA; J: TRBJ2-1; V: TRBV12-3/TRBV12-4; size: NA; CDR3: CASSRHSGPPYNEQFF; DNA: TGTGCCAGCAGCCGTCACAGCGGGCCTCCCTACAATGAGCAGTTCTTC
D: TRBD1; J: TRBJ1-4; V: TRBV6-1; size: NA; CDR3: CASRRDRYNEKLFF; DNA: TGTGCCAGCAGGAGGGACAGATATAATGAAAAACTGTTTTTT
D: NA; J: TRBJ2-7; V: TRBV5-1; size: few; CDR3: CASSLVPRDNRVQYF; DNA: TGCGCCAGCAGCTTGGTGCCGCGGGACAATCGCGTGCAGTACTTC
D: TRBD2; J: TRBJ2-5; V: TRBV9; size: NA; CDR3: CASSSPSGVGETQYF; DNA: TGTGCCAGCAGCTCCCCTAGCGGGGTAGGAGAGACCCAGTACTTC
D: TRBD2; J: TRBJ2-7; V: TRBV7-6; size: NA; CDR3: CASSLARLAGGPYEQYF; DNA: TGTGCCAGCAGCTTAGCGCGATTAGCGGGAGGGCCCTACGAGCAGTACTTC
D: NA; J: TRBJ2-7; V: TRBV29-1; size: few; CDR3: CSGGGNPYEQYF; DNA: TGCAGCGGAGGGGGGAATCCCTACGAGCAGTACTTC
D: TRBD1; J: TRBJ2-5; V: TRBV20-1; size: few; CDR3: CSAIGTDQETQYF; DNA: TGCAGTGCTATCGGGACAGACCAAGAGACCCAGTACTTC
D: NA; J: TRBJ2-1; V: TRBV5-1; size: few; CDR3: CASSLVFGVLGNEQFF; DNA: TGCGCCAGCAGCTTGGTATTTGGGGTCTTAGGCAATGAGCAGTTCTTC
D: NA; J: TRBJ2-1; V: TRBV20-1; size: few; CDR3: CAQAGTPRGEQFF; DNA: TGCGCTCAGGCCGGGACCCCCCGGGGTGAGCAGTTCTTC
D: TRBD1; J: TRBJ1-6; V: TRBV2; size: NA; CDR3: CASTRTGLGNSPLHF; DNA: TGTGCCAGCACAAGGACAGGACTTGGTAATTCACCCCTCCACTTT
D: TRBD1; J: TRBJ1-1; V: TRBV6-1; size: few; CDR3: CASRVRGATEAFF; DNA: TGTGCCAGCAGGGTCAGGGGGGCCACTGAAGCTTTCTTT
D: NA; J: TRBJ1-5; V: TRBV20-1; size: many; CDR3: CSARPGESNQPQHF; DNA: TGCAGTGCTAGGCCCGGAGAAAGCAATCAGCCCCAGCATTTT
D: NA; J: TRBJ2-3; V: TRBV4-3; size: few; CDR3: CASSQEQGSTDTQYF; DNA: TGCGCCAGCAGCCAAGAGCAGGGCAGCACAGATACGCAGTATTTT
D: TRBD1; J: TRBJ1-1; V: TRBV20-1; size: NA; CDR3: CSARTGGAVAFF; DNA: TGCAGTGCCAGGACAGGGGGCGCGGTAGCTTTCTTT
D: NA; J: TRBJ1-2; V: TRBV4-2; size: many; CDR3: CASSQDARGVNYGYTF; DNA: TGTGCCAGCAGCCAAGATGCCCGAGGGGTCAACTATGGCTACACCTTC
D: NA; J: TRBJ2-7; V: TRBV20-1; size: few; CDR3: CSALRQVSSYEQYF; DNA: TGCAGTGCTCTTAGACAGGTTAGCTCCTACGAGCAGTACTTC
D: NA; J: TRBJ2-7; V: TRBV7-2; size: NA; CDR3: CASSFNGGDYEQYF; DNA: TGTGCCAGCAGCTTTAACGGAGGGGACTACGAGCAGTACTTC
D: NA; J: TRBJ2-1; V: TRBV7-8; size: few; CDR3: CASSLVGKTWIF; DNA: TGTGCCAGCAGCTTAGTCGGGAAAACGTGGATCTTC
D: NA; J: TRBJ2-1; V: TRBV4-2; size: NA; CDR3: CASSQEVRAYNEQFF; DNA: TGTGCCAGCAGCCAAGAAGTCCGAGCCTACAATGAGCAGTTCTTC
D: NA; J: TRBJ2-7; V: TRBV18; size: many; CDR3: CASSRDATYEQYF; DNA: TGTGCCAGCTCTCGGGACGCCACCTACGAGCAGTACTTC
D: NA; J: TRBJ1-4; V: TRBV12-3/TRBV12-4; size: many; CDR3: CASSWGLGEKLFF; DNA: TGTGCCAGCAGTTGGGGTCTAGGTGAAAAACTGTTTTTT
D: TRBD1; J: TRBJ1-3; V: TRBV7-2; size: many; CDR3: CASSRGPRGLGNTIYF; DNA: TGTGCCAGCAGCCGAGGGCCCAGGGGGCTTGGAAACACCATATATTTT
D: NA; J: TRBJ1-1; V: TRBV7-9; size: NA; CDR3: CASSLGMEKPEAFF; DNA: TGTGCCAGCAGCTTAGGGATGGAGAAACCAGAAGCTTTCTTT
D: NA; J: TRBJ2-5; V: TRBV18; size: NA; CDR3: CASSPAGNQETQYF; DNA: TGTGCCAGCTCACCGGCCGGGAACCAAGAGACCCAGTACTTC
D: NA; J: TRBJ2-3; V: TRBV7-3; size: many; CDR3: CASSLGTPSTDTQYF; DNA: TGTGCCAGCAGCTTAGGGACTCCCAGCACAGATACGCAGTATTTT